The rows below give T cell receptor beta chains drawn from one sample of a study of post-analysis software for immune sequencing data. TCRdb processed the PCR reads anew with MiXCR; each CDR3 protein has one entry. The sample holds hundreds of thousands of distinct CDR3 sequences, 39% seen once. Sequenced: blood. These TCRs come from a girl under 10 years old with multiple sclerosis. Both conserved end residues are part of each CDR3. The D gene is left open where the match is weak. The size entry is marked missing in some rows and otherwise reads once, few, many or a size class.

v_gene	d_gene	abundance	j_gene	CDR3aa	CDR3nt
TRBV29-1	-	-	TRBJ2-1	CSVDVNEQFF	TGCAGCGTTGACGTAAATGAGCAGTTCTTC
TRBV7-9	-	many	TRBJ1-2	CASSLGEANYGYTF	TGTGCCAGCAGCTTAGGGGAAGCTAACTATGGCTACACCTTC
TRBV12-3/TRBV12-4	-	-	TRBJ2-3	CASTQGDTQYF	TGTGCCAGCACTCAGGGGGATACGCAGTATTTT
TRBV20-1	-	few	TRBJ2-5	CSARTAPETQYF	TGCAGTGCTAGGACGGCCCCCGAGACCCAGTACTTC
TRBV28	TRBD1	-	TRBJ1-2	CASSEGTGVFNHGYTF	TGTGCCAGCAGTGAGGGGACAGGGGTCTTTAACCATGGCTACACCTTC
TRBV28	-	-	TRBJ2-7	CASTGAYEQYF	TGTGCCAGCACCGGAGCCTACGAGCAGTACTTC
TRBV4-1	-	-	TRBJ2-5	CASSLSLGGPLETQYF	TGCGCCAGCAGCCTAAGTTTGGGGGGGCCGTTGGAGACCCAGTACTTC
TRBV10-3	TRBD2	-	TRBJ2-7	CATSDSSGSYEQYF	TGTGCCACCAGTGATTCTAGCGGGAGCTACGAGCAGTACTTC
TRBV15	TRBD1	-	TRBJ2-6	CATSRSQGASGANVLTF	TGTGCCACCAGCAGAAGTCAGGGGGCTAGTGGGGCCAACGTCCTGACTTTC
TRBV3-1	TRBD2	-	TRBJ2-5	CASSQVVGSGGAQETQYF	TGTGCCAGCAGCCAAGTAGTCGGTAGCGGGGGAGCTCAAGAGACCCAGTACTTC
TRBV10-3	-	-	TRBJ1-2	CAITDSNYGYTF	TGTGCCATAACGGACAGTAACTATGGCTACACCTTC
TRBV3-1	-	-	TRBJ1-1	CASSHTPGTVIPEAFF	TGTGCCAGCAGCCATACACCTGGGACCGTCATACCCGAAGCTTTCTTT
TRBV20-1	-	-	TRBJ2-1	CSAPITSDLYNEQFF	TGCAGTGCTCCAATAACCTCGGACTTATACAATGAGCAGTTCTTC
TRBV7-2	-	-	TRBJ2-7	CASSFSRKRVLSYEQYF	TGTGCCAGCAGCTTTTCCCGTAAACGGGTCCTCTCCTACGAGCAGTACTTC
TRBV27	TRBD1	-	TRBJ1-2	CASSFMGQPNFGYTF	TGTGCCAGCAGTTTTATGGGACAGCCCAATTTTGGCTACACCTTC
TRBV5-1	-	few	TRBJ1-6	CASSLDRVSSPLHF	TGCGCCAGCAGCTTGGACAGGGTCAGTTCACCCCTCCACTTT
TRBV5-1	TRBD1	-	TRBJ2-1	CASSGGWDRGNNEQFF	TGCGCCAGCAGCGGAGGTTGGGACAGGGGTAACAATGAGCAGTTCTTC
TRBV20-1	-	-	TRBJ1-4	CSAELRGFGEKLFF	TGCAGTGCTGAACTCAGGGGATTTGGGGAAAAACTGTTTTTT
TRBV19	-	once	TRBJ1-5	CASRPQGNQPQHF	TGTGCCAGTAGGCCCCAGGGGAATCAGCCCCAGCATTTT
TRBV7-9	TRBD1	once	TRBJ2-1	CASSSTTGGIGNEQFF	TGTGCCAGCAGCTCTACGACAGGGGGAATAGGCAATGAGCAGTTCTTC
TRBV7-2	TRBD1	-	TRBJ2-1	CASRLLGQGRDEQFF	TGTGCCAGCAGGTTACTAGGACAGGGGAGAGATGAGCAGTTCTTC
TRBV29-1	TRBD1	few	TRBJ1-2	CSVATGEYGYTF	TGCAGCGTCGCGACAGGGGAATATGGCTACACCTTC
TRBV7-6	TRBD1	-	TRBJ2-6	CASSRLPRQGGISGANVLTF	TGTGCCAGCAGCCGCCTCCCCAGACAGGGGGGGATCTCTGGGGCCAACGTCCTGACTTTC
TRBV3-1	-	few	TRBJ2-3	CASSLWGDSKADTQYF	TGTGCCAGCAGCCTGTGGGGGGATAGTAAAGCAGATACGCAGTATTTT
TRBV28	-	-	TRBJ2-1	CASSLGSKRQFF	TGTGCCAGCAGTTTAGGGTCGAAACGACAGTTCTTC
TRBV9	TRBD2	many	TRBJ2-5	CASSVGSGGETQYF	TGTGCCAGCAGCGTAGGGTCGGGAGGAGAGACCCAGTACTTC
TRBV11-2	-	-	TRBJ2-3	CASSLDSPPRADTQYF	TGTGCCAGCAGCTTAGACTCGCCCCCCAGGGCAGATACGCAGTATTTT
TRBV10-3	-	-	TRBJ1-4	CAISEWNREKLFF	TGTGCCATCAGTGAGTGGAATCGAGAAAAACTGTTTTTT
TRBV15	-	-	TRBJ2-3	CATSKAEDTQYF	TGTGCCACCAGCAAGGCGGAGGATACGCAGTATTTT
TRBV29-1	-	-	TRBJ2-1	CSVETEHREQFF	TGCAGCGTTGAAACTGAGCATCGGGAGCAGTTCTTC
TRBV5-1	TRBD1	-	TRBJ1-5	CASSLMDREQPQHF	TGCGCCAGCAGCTTAATGGACAGGGAACAGCCCCAGCATTTT
TRBV25-1	-	-	TRBJ2-1	CASSSKDYNEQFF	TGTGCCAGCAGTTCAAAGGACTACAATGAGCAGTTCTTC
TRBV5-1	-	few	TRBJ2-5	CASSLAVRGRETQYF	TGCGCCAGCAGCTTGGCGGTCAGGGGCAGAGAGACCCAGTACTTC
TRBV20-1	-	-	TRBJ2-2	CSARSQITGELFF	TGCAGTGCTAGATCACAGATCACCGGGGAGCTGTTTTTT
TRBV5-1	-	-	TRBJ2-2	CASSLDRTANTGELFF	TGCGCCAGCAGCTTGGACAGGACCGCGAACACCGGGGAGCTGTTTTTT
TRBV7-9	-	few	TRBJ1-1	CASISNFLLRGVRTEAFF	TGTGCCAGCATCTCTAATTTCCTATTACGGGGAGTAAGGACTGAAGCTTTCTTT
TRBV5-1	TRBD1	-	TRBJ1-2	CASLPGTGSYGYTF	TGCGCCAGCCTCCCAGGGACAGGTTCTTATGGCTACACCTTC
TRBV28	-	once	TRBJ2-7	CASSLNLQPGLPHLPNYEQYF	TGTGCCAGCAGTTTGAATCTCCAACCGGGACTGCCCCACTTACCTAACTACGAGCAGTACTTC
TRBV15	-	-	TRBJ2-7	CATSIRDYDPYEQYF	TGTGCCACCAGCATCCGGGATTATGACCCCTACGAGCAGTACTTC
TRBV20-1	TRBD1	many	TRBJ1-5	CSARDLTGRQPQHF	TGCAGTGCTAGAGATCTGACAGGGCGTCAGCCCCAGCATTTT
TRBV7-3	TRBD2	few	TRBJ2-2	CASSPEASGVGSGELFF	TGTGCCAGCAGCCCCGAAGCTAGCGGGGTAGGGTCCGGGGAGCTGTTTTTT
TRBV6-6	-	-	TRBJ1-2	CAILPRDGHTF	TGTGCCATCTTACCCAGGGATGGCCACACCTTC
TRBV5-6	-	-	TRBJ1-1	CASSRPGTFANTEAFF	TGTGCCAGCAGTCGTCCCGGGACATTCGCGAACACTGAAGCTTTCTTT
TRBV6-6	TRBD2	-	TRBJ2-5	CASRNSGEAETQYF	TGTGCCAGCAGAAACAGCGGGGAGGCGGAGACCCAGTACTTC
TRBV7-9	-	-	TRBJ1-4	CASSQDAGAGEKLFF	TGTGCCAGCAGCCAAGATGCAGGGGCAGGGGAAAAACTGTTTTTT
TRBV7-6	TRBD1	-	TRBJ1-2	CASSLSPQGGTGNYGYTF	TGTGCCAGCAGCTTAAGTCCTCAAGGGGGGACAGGGAACTATGGCTACACCTTC
TRBV10-3	-	few	TRBJ1-6	CAISESPGNSPLHF	TGTGCCATCAGTGAGTCGCCGGGGAATTCACCCCTCCACTTT
TRBV27	TRBD1	-	TRBJ1-2	CASSLSGTELFGYTF	TGTGCCAGCAGTTTATCAGGGACAGAACTATTTGGCTACACCTTC